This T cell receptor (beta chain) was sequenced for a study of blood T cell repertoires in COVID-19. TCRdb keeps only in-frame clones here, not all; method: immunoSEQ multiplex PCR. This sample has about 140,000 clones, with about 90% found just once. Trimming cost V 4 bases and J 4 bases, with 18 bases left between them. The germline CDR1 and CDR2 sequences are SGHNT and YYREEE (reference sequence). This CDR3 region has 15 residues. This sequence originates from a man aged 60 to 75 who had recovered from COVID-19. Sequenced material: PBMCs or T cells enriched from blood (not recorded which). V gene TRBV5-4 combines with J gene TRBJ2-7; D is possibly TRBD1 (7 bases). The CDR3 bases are TGTGCCAGCAGCGGGGCGGGACAGAGACCATACGAGCAGTACTTC. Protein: CASSGAGQRPYEQYF.